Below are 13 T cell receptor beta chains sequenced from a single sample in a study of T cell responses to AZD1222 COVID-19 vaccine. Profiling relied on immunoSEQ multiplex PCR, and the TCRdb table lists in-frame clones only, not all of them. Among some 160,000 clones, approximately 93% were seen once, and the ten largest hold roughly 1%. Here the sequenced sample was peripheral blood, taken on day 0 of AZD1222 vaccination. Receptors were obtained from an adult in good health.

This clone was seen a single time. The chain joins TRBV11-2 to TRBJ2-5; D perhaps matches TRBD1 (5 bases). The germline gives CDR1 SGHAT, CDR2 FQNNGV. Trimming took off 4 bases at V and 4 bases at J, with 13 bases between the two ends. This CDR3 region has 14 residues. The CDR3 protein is CASSSYRFRETQYF. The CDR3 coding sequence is TGTGCCAGCAGCTCCTACAGGTTTCGAGAGACCCAGTACTTC.

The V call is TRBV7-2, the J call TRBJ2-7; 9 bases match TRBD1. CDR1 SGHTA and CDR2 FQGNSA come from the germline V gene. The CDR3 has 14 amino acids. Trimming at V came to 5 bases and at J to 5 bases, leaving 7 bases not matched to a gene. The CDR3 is CASSPPGQGHEQYF. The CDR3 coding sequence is TGTGCCAGCAGCCCCCCGGGACAGGGCCACGAGCAGTACTTC.

The CDR3 sequence is CASSVRESGANVLTF. CDR3 bases: TGTGCCAGCAGCGTCCGGGAATCCGGGGCCAACGTCCTGACTTTC. V usage is TRBV9 and J usage is TRBJ2-6; weak D call: TRBD2 (5 bases). The CDR3 is made up of 15 amino acids. The germline V and J ends were trimmed by 2 bases and 4 bases, with 10 bases remaining between them. Looked up from germline, CDR1 is SGDLS and CDR2 is YYNGEE.

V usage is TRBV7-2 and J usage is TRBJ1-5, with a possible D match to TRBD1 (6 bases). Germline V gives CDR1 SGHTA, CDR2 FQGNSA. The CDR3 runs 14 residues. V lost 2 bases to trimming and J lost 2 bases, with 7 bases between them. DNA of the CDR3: TGTGCCAGCAGCTTAAACAGGGGCAATCAGCCCCAGCATTTT. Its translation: CASSLNRGNQPQHF. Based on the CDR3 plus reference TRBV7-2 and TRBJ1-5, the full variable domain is GAGVSQSPSNKVTEKGKDVELRCDPISGHTALYWYRQSLGQGLEFLIYFQGNSAPDKSGLPSDRFSAERTGGSVSTLTIQRTQQEDSAVYLCASSLNRGNQPQHFGDGTRLSIL.

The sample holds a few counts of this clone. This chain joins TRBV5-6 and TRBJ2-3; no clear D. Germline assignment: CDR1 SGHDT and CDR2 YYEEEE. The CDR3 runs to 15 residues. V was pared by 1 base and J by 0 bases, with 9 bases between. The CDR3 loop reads CASSLWEYSTDTQYF. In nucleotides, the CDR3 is TGTGCCAGCAGCTTGTGGGAATATAGCACAGATACGCAGTATTTT.

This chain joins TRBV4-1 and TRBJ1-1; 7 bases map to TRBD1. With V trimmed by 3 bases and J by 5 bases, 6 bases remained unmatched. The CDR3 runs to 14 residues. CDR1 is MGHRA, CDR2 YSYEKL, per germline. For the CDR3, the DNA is TGCGCCAGCAGCCAGAGAGGGGGCTGGACTGAAGCTTTCTTT. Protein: CASSQRGGWTEAFF.

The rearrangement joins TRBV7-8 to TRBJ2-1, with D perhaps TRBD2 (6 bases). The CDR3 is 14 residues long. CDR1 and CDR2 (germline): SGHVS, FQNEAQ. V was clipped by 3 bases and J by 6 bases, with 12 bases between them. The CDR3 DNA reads TGTGCCAGCAGCTTTTCCGGGGGAGGCAATGAGCAGTTCTTC. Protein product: CASSFSGGGNEQFF.

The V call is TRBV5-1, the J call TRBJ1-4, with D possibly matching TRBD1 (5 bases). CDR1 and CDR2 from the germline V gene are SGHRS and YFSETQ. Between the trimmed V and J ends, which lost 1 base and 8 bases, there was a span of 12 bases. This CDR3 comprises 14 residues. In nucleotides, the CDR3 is TGCGCCAGCAGCTTGTCAGGGTCCAAGGAAAAACTGTTTTTT. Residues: CASSLSGSKEKLFF. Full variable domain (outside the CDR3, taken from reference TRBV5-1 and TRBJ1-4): KAGVTQTPRYLIKTRGQQVTLSCSPISGHRSVSWYQQTPGQGLQFLFEYFSETQRNKGNFPGRFSGRQFSNSRSEMNVSTLELGDSALYLCASSLSGSKEKLFFGSGTQLSVL.

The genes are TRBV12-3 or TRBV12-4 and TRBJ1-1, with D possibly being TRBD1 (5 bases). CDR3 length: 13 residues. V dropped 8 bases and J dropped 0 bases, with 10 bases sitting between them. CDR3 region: CASGGNMNTEAFF. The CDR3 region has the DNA TGTGCCAGCGGGGGGAACATGAACACTGAAGCTTTCTTT.

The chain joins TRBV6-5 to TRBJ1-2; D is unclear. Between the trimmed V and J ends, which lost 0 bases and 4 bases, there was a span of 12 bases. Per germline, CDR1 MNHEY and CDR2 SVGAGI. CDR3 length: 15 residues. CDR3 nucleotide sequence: TGTGCCAGCAGTTACTCGAGTTCAGGCATCTATGGCTACACCTTC. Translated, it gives CASSYSSSGIYGYTF.

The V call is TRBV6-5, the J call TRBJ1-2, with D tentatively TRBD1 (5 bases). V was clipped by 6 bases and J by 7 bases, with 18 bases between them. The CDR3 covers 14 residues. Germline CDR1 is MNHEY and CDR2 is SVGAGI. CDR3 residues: CASRTPGLISGYTF. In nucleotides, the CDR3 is TGTGCCAGCAGAACCCCGGGACTTATTAGTGGCTACACCTTC.

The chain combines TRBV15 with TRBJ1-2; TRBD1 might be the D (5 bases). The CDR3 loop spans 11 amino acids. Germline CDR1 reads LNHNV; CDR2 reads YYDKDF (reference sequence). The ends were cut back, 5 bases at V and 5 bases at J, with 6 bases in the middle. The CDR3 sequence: CATSEGYGYTF. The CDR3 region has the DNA TGTGCCACCAGCGAGGGGTATGGCTACACCTTC. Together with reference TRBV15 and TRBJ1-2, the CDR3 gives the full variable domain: DAMVIQNPRYQVTQFGKPVTLSCSQTLNHNVMYWYQQKSSQAPKLLFHYYDKDFNNEADTPDNFQSRRPNTSFCFLDIRSPGLGDTAMYLCATSEGYGYTFGSGTRLTVV.

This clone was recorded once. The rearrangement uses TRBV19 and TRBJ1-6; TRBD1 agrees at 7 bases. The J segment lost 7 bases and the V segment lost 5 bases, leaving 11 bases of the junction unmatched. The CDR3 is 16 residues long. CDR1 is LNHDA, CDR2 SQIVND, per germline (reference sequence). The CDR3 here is CASSSILQGWNSPLHF. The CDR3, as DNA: TGTGCCAGTAGTTCAATTCTACAGGGGTGGAATTCACCCCTCCACTTT.